Following are 25 T cell receptor beta chains from one sample sequenced in a study of T cells after yellow fever vaccination. A single record per CDR3 protein comes from TCRdb applying MiXCR to the 5' RACE reads. The table lists tens of thousands of distinct CDR3 sequences, just over 6.5% of them singletons, with 30% to 45% in the top ten. Source: CD8+ T cells sorted from PBMCs, taken 45 days after the first yellow fever vaccination. The source is a man aged 18 to 29 who received the YFV17D yellow fever vaccine.

This clonotype was detected a few times. The rearrangement links TRBV5-1 to TRBJ2-1; weak D call: TRBD2 (6 bases). CDR1 SGHRS and CDR2 YFSETQ come from the germline V gene. Trimming shortened V by 0 bases and J by 7 bases, and 14 bases separated the two germline ends. CDR3 length: 15 amino acids. The CDR3 region is CASSLVLEGRNEQFF. The CDR3 DNA is TGCGCCAGCAGCTTGGTCCTGGAGGGGCGGAATGAGCAGTTCTTC.

This clonotype was observed many times. This rearrangement joins TRBV20-1 to TRBJ2-5; D not certain. V lost 3 bases, J lost 4 bases, and 12 bases lay in between. CDR1 is DFQATT and CDR2 is SNEGSKA in the germline V gene (reference sequence). The CDR3 extends over 13 amino acids. CDR3 region: CSASPRVGETQYF. CDR3 coding DNA: TGCAGTGCTAGCCCCAGAGTAGGAGAGACCCAGTACTTC.

This chain joins TRBV4-3 and TRBJ2-7; 9 nucleotides match TRBD1. The CDR3 totals 15 residues. CDR1 is LGHNA and CDR2 is YSLEER in the germline V gene. After removal of 4 bases from V and 0 bases from J, the junction contained 4 bases not matched to a gene. The CDR3 reads CASSRDRGSSYEQYF. The CDR3, as DNA: TGCGCCAGCAGCCGAGACAGGGGGAGCTCCTACGAGCAGTACTTC.

The chain joins TRBV3-1 to TRBJ2-3, with D hard to call. The CDR3 runs 15 residues. In germline, CDR1 is LGHDT, CDR2 YNNKEL (reference sequence). Trimming stripped 2 bases from V and 1 base from J, with 10 bases between. CDR3 sequence reads: CASSQFSRGTDTQYF. The CDR3 bases are TGTGCCAGCAGCCAATTTTCTCGTGGCACAGATACGCAGTATTTT.

This clonotype has at least ten counts. The chain recombines TRBV5-6 with TRBJ1-5, with 9 bases identical to TRBD1. Germline loops: CDR1 SGHDT, CDR2 YYEEEE. Trimming removed 6 bases from V and 5 bases from J; junction bases left unmatched: 9. The CDR3 length is 15 residues. The DNA of the CDR3 is TGTGCCAGCACCCCGGATGGACAGGGGTATCAGCCCCAGCATTTT. As protein: CASTPDGQGYQPQHF.

A few counts support this clonotype. This rearrangement joins TRBV5-1 to TRBJ2-1; a possible D gene is TRBD1 (6 bases). The CDR3 extends over 15 amino acids. The germline V gene encodes CDR1 SGHRS and CDR2 YFSETQ. Trimming stripped 7 bases from V and 5 bases from J, with 19 bases between. CDR3: CASPPPGQTDNEQFF. CDR3 DNA: TGCGCCAGCCCCCCGCCCGGACAGACCGACAATGAGCAGTTCTTC.

The rearrangement uses TRBV5-1 and TRBJ2-1, with 8 bases aligning to TRBD1. V was clipped by 4 bases and J by 3 bases; unmatched bases: 9. The CDR3 length is 16 residues. CDR1 and CDR2 from the germline V gene are SGHRS and YFSETQ. CDR3 protein: CASSTRTGLYYNEQFF. The CDR3 nucleotides are TGCGCCAGCAGCACACGGACAGGGCTCTACTACAATGAGCAGTTCTTC.

This clonotype was counted a few times. The chain carries TRBV6-2 or TRBV6-3 and TRBJ2-7; either TRBD1 or TRBD2 may supply D (5 bases each). Trimming took 5 bases from V and 5 from J, leaving 19 bases between them. The CDR3 totals 15 residues. CDR1 and CDR2 (germline): MNHEY, SVGEGT. In DNA, the CDR3 is TGTGCCAGCAGTCGCCGGGGCAGGGTAGGCGACGAGCAGTACGTC. Translated: CASSRRGRVGDEQYV.

This clonotype was seen many times. The chain recombines TRBV11-2 with TRBJ1-1; a weak D match, TRBD1 (5 bases). This CDR3 is 18 amino acids long. V lost 0 bases, J lost 5 bases, and 22 bases lay in between. Per germline, CDR1 SGHAT and CDR2 FQNNGV. In DNA, the CDR3 is TGTGCCAGCAGCTTAGACTGGTCTCTGGGGGGGTTGGAGACTGAAGCTTTCTTT. Protein product: CASSLDWSLGGLETEAFF.

This clonotype occurred many times. This chain links TRBV2 with TRBJ2-1; 10 nucleotides match TRBD2. V was clipped by 10 bases and J by 2 bases; unmatched bases: 5. Germline V gene lookup returns CDR1 SNHLY and CDR2 FYNNEI. The CDR3 spans 14 residues. CDR3 amino acids: CATSGLAPYNEQFF. In DNA form, the CDR3 reads TGTGCCACCTCGGGACTAGCGCCCTACAATGAGCAGTTCTTC.

This clonotype appeared many times. Here the CDR3 reads CASSRGGETQYF. For the CDR3, the DNA is TGTGCCAGCAGCCGAGGGGGTGAGACCCAGTACTTC. The chain is built from TRBV7-9 and TRBJ2-5; tentative D call: TRBD1 (6 bases). Deletions cut 5 bases from V and 5 bases from J, with 9 bases between. Per germline, CDR1 SEHNR and CDR2 FQNEAQ (reference sequence). This CDR3 has 12 amino acids.

This clonotype showed up just a few times. The rearrangement joins TRBV4-2 to TRBJ1-1, with 7 bases fitting TRBD1. V lost 3 bases and J lost 1; bases outside the gene matches: 8. CDR1 is LGHNA and CDR2 is YNFKEQ in the germline V gene. The CDR3 has 16 residues. The CDR3: CASSHREGAPNTEAFF. CDR3 in DNA: TGTGCCAGCAGCCACAGGGAGGGGGCACCGAACACTGAAGCTTTCTTT.

The chain recombines TRBV12-3 or TRBV12-4 with TRBJ2-1, with D hard to call. The V and J ends lost 7 bases and 7 bases respectively, with 11 bases between them. The CDR3 totals 12 residues. The CDR3 DNA sequence: TGTGCCAGCACCCCTTTGGGGAATGAGCAGTTCTTC. It codes for CASTPLGNEQFF.

This chain connects TRBV29-1 to TRBJ2-5; D unresolved. Trimming stripped 8 bases from V and 7 bases from J, with 14 bases between. CDR1 SQVTM and CDR2 ANQGSEA come from the germline V gene. There are 11 residues in the CDR3. CDR3 loop: CSTITLGTQYF. Written as DNA, the CDR3 is TGCAGCACCATAACTCTTGGGACCCAGTACTTC. Complete variable domain (other parts from reference TRBV29-1 and TRBJ2-5): SAVISQKPSRDICQRGTSLTIQCQVDSQVTMMFWYRQQPGQSLTLIATANQGSEATYESGFVIDKFPISRPNLTFSTLTVSNMSPEDSSIYLCSTITLGTQYFGPGTRLLVL.

The table lists this clonotype with many counts. The chain has TRBV7-8 and TRBJ2-3; 9 bases match TRBD2. The CDR3 has 20 amino acids. V gave up 1 base and J gave up 2 bases; unmatched junction bases: 16. Germline lookup yields CDR1 SGHVS and CDR2 FQNEAQ. The DNA for the CDR3 is TGTGCCAGCAGCTTAGGAGGGCTAGCGGGGCGATCGAAACCCACAGATACGCAGTATTTT. It yields the protein CASSLGGLAGRSKPTDTQYF.

The sample holds many counts of this clonotype. The chain recombines TRBV6-2 or TRBV6-3 with TRBJ1-1; 7 nucleotides align to TRBD1. Germline loops: CDR1 MNHEY, CDR2 SVGEGT. The CDR3 sequence is 17 residues long. J gave up 0 bases and V 4 bases, and 11 bases lay outside the gene matches. CDR3 nucleotide sequence: TGTGCCAGCAGTTTCCCTCGACAGGGCCCCATGAACACTGAAGCTTTCTTT. Its translation is CASSFPRQGPMNTEAFF.

Many counts were recorded for this clonotype. V and J are TRBV7-6 and TRBJ1-1; D is unresolved. Germline V gene lookup returns CDR1 SGHVS and CDR2 FNYEAQ. The CDR3 contains 11 residues. With 6 bases removed from V and 8 bases from J, the gap between germline ends came to 10 bases. CDR3 bases: TGTGCCAGCAGTTCCGGAGGCGAAGCTTTCTTT. Translated, it gives CASSSGGEAFF. Complete variable domain (other parts from reference TRBV7-6 and TRBJ1-1): GAGVSQSPRYKVTKRGQDVALRCDPISGHVSLYWYRQALGQGPEFLTYFNYEAQQDKSGLPNDRFSAERPEGSISTLTIQRTEQRDSAMYRCASSSGGEAFFGQGTRLTVV.

At least ten counts were recorded for this clonotype. This sequence joins TRBV11-2 and TRBJ2-2; perhaps TRBD2 as D (6 bases). Germline V gives CDR1 SGHAT, CDR2 FQNNGV. This CDR3 is 16 amino acids long. V gave up 5 bases and J gave up 2 bases, with 15 bases separating them. CDR3 sequence: CASSGGTVFNTGELFF. CDR3 in DNA: TGTGCCAGCAGCGGAGGGACCGTATTTAACACCGGGGAGCTGTTTTTT. Supplemented by reference TRBV11-2 and TRBJ2-2, the full variable domain reads EAGVAQSPRYKIIEKRQSVAFWCNPISGHATLYWYQQILGQGPKLLIQFQNNGVVDDSQLPKDRFSAERLKGVDSTLKIQPAKLEDSAVYLCASSGGTVFNTGELFFGEGSRLTVL.

The genes are TRBV5-1 and TRBJ2-2; either TRBD1 or TRBD2 may supply D (5 bases each). The CDR3 is made up of 17 amino acids. Deletions cut 0 bases from V and 6 bases from J, with 18 bases between. The V gene's germline CDR1 is SGHRS and CDR2 YFSETQ. CDR3 bases: TGCGCCAGCAGCTTGGAGGGACCGACGGTTTACCCCGGGGAGCTGTTTTTT. Amino acid sequence: CASSLEGPTVYPGELFF.

This clonotype was picked up many times. The J gene is TRBJ1-1, the V gene TRBV7-6; D not resolved. Germline-derived CDR1 and CDR2 are SGHVS and FNYEAQ. This CDR3 contains 15 residues. V was shortened by 1 base and J by 0 bases, with 9 bases between the two germline ends. CDR3 sequence (DNA): TGTGCCAGCAGCTTAGAATCACATCTGAACACTGAAGCTTTCTTT. Protein: CASSLESHLNTEAFF.

This clonotype was seen many times. The chain joins TRBV2 to TRBJ1-1; tentative D call: TRBD1 (5 bases). The germline V gene encodes CDR1 SNHLY and CDR2 FYNNEI. Trimming cost V 4 bases and J 0 bases, with 21 bases left between them. The CDR3 runs to 18 residues. The CDR3 DNA reads TGTGCCAGCAGTGGAAGCTCGGCAGGGACTTTAGTGAACACTGAAGCTTTCTTT. Translation gives CASSGSSAGTLVNTEAFF.

This clonotype was recorded many times. This chain links TRBV5-1 with TRBJ2-3, with a possible D match to TRBD2 (6 bases). V lost 5 bases and J 5 bases, leaving 12 bases between the germline ends. Germline CDR1 and CDR2: SGHRS and YFSETQ. The CDR3 sequence is 13 residues long. CDR3 in amino acids: CASSGGSGDTQYF. For the CDR3, the DNA is TGCGCCAGCAGTGGGGGGTCTGGAGATACGCAGTATTTT.

This clonotype was counted at least ten times. The chain couples TRBV6-2 or TRBV6-3 to TRBJ2-5; perhaps D is TRBD1 or TRBD2 (5 bases each). This CDR3 has 13 amino acids. The V and J ends lost 7 bases and 4 bases respectively, with 13 bases between them. Germline V CDR1 and CDR2: MNHEY, SVGEGT. In DNA, the CDR3 is TGTGCCAGCATGGGACCAGGCGGAGAGACCCAGTACTTC. It translates to CASMGPGGETQYF.

This clonotype appeared many times. The CDR3 bases are TGTGCCAGCTCAACGACTAGATATGAGCAGTTCTTC. Translated: CASSTTRYEQFF. J is TRBJ2-1 and V is TRBV18, with D perhaps TRBD2 (6 bases). Germline V gives CDR1 KGHSH, CDR2 LQKENI. The germline V and J ends were trimmed by 5 bases and 8 bases, with 10 bases remaining between them. The CDR3 extends over 12 amino acids.

This clonotype appeared a few times. The chain couples TRBV20-1 to TRBJ2-1; the match to TRBD1 covers 10 bases. Germline V CDR1 and CDR2: DFQATT, SNEGSKA (reference sequence). This CDR3 has 14 amino acids. V trimming: 0 bases; J trimming: 7 bases; junction bases outside the gene matches: 3. DNA for the CDR3: TGCAGTGCTAGAGATCGGGACAGGGGTAATGAGCAGTTCTTC. This encodes CSARDRDRGNEQFF.